This T cell receptor (beta chain) is drawn from a study of cytomegalovirus exposure and HLA in healthy donors. Regarding the study as a whole: The likely explanation for a cluster of highly shared sequence variants was sequencing artifact. Among the most significant clusters, several appeared linked to common viral pathogens in a later analysis.

As to this clone: Its antigen is unidentified.

This PCR relied on a set of 60 Vbeta primers and 13 Jbeta primers. The data were produced by immunoSEQ multiplex PCR, yet TCRdb's version contains in-frame clones alone and is incomplete. The sample includes roughly 200,000 clones, 70% to 90% seen only once; the top ten take about 2.2%. The CDR3 has 13 residues. CDR1 and CDR2 from the germline V gene are SGDLS and YYNGEE. Trimming took off 3 bases at V and 1 base at J, with 7 bases between the two ends. The clonotype was recovered from a woman aged 50 to 65 in good health and CMV-seronegative. The sequenced sample was PBMCs. The V and J genes are TRBV9 and TRBJ2-5; D uncertain. The CDR3 is CASSGYVQETQYF. For the CDR3, the DNA is TGTGCCAGCAGCGGCTATGTCCAAGAGACCCAGTACTTC.